This T cell receptor (beta chain) emerged from a study of neurological immune-mediated disorders. General observations from the study: Grouping of repertoires by phylogeny put those of 18 of 34 multiple sclerosis patients into a single related-CDR3 cluster, a possible signature.

Sample time point: longitudinal time-point 3. The unsorted libraries were produced from 2 million PBMCs held at -80 C. This clonotype was found many times. What it recognizes is unknown. With 10-nucleotide random UMIs included, cDNA was synthesized by 5'RACE. A single record per CDR3 protein comes from TCRdb applying MiXCR to the 5' RACE reads. Here the sample spans tens of thousands of distinct CDR3 sequences, 4.3% being singletons. This clonotype originated in an older woman with multiple sclerosis. Material for sequencing was PBMCs.

The CDR3 protein is CATSRQGQGYGYTF. CDR3 nucleotides: TGTGCCACCAGCAGACAAGGACAGGGCTATGGCTACACCTTC. The chain joins TRBV15 to TRBJ1-2; 8 nucleotides match TRBD1. Germline CDR1 LNHNV, CDR2 YYDKDF (reference sequence). V shed 2 bases, J shed 4 bases, and the junction held 3 bases outside the gene matches. The CDR3 spans 14 residues.